This T cell receptor beta chain was sequenced for a study of T cell responses to AZD1222 COVID-19 vaccine. Overall study findings and caveats: Spike-specific TCR breadth and depth rose after two AZD1222 doses. Donors were mostly white British, more females; clonal diversity possibly underestimated. Per reports, nearly half of all spike-specific TCRs target regions that are unmutated in variants.

The CDR3 length is 16 residues. V was pared by 5 bases and J by 0 bases, with 14 bases between. Germline V gene data show CDR1 as MNHEY and CDR2 as SMNVEV (reference sequence). With respect to this clone: The antigen remains unidentified.

Using immunoSEQ multiplex PCR, the repertoire was profiled, and TCRdb retains in-frame clones only, with some absent. This table has about 150,000 clones, about nine tenths appearing once. V and J are TRBV27 and TRBJ1-5; D remains ambiguous. The TCR originated in an adult in good health. This material consisted of peripheral blood, taken on day 0 of AZD1222 vaccination. Here the CDR3 DNA reads TGTGCCAGCAGTCCTCGGAGACAAAATAGCAATCAGCCCCAGCATTTT. Translated, it gives CASSPRRQNSNQPQHF.